The rows below give T cell receptor beta chains drawn from one sample of a study of blood T cell repertoires in COVID-19. Measured with immunoSEQ multiplex PCR; TCRdb has only the in-frame clones, and not every one. The sample has over 400,000 clones; about nine tenths are singletons. What was sequenced was peripheral blood. All receptors derive from a woman in her twenties or thirties with active or convalescent COVID-19. Both conserved end residues are part of each CDR3. Each record gives: V gene, J gene, D gene, CDR3 protein. A D gene is named only where the DNA matches it firmly.

TRBV10-3,TRBJ1-1,TRBD1,CAIQTGQGENTEAFF
TRBV7-8,TRBJ1-5,TRBD1,CASSFSSGQGYQPQHF
TRBV7-9,TRBJ2-1,TRBD2,CASSLLAGTSYNEQFF
TRBV27,TRBJ2-5,TRBD2,CASSPTSGSQETQYF
TRBV10-2,TRBJ1-2,NA,CASSIDKSNYGYTF
TRBV7-8,TRBJ1-1,TRBD1,CASSSQGSLTEAFF
TRBV14,TRBJ2-5,TRBD1,CASSQTQGARETQYF
TRBV7-2,TRBJ2-2,NA,CASSSIQRVGGELFF
TRBV6-5,TRBJ1-1,NA,CASSPGSSTEAFF
TRBV6-5,TRBJ1-3,TRBD1,CASSRQGRGNTIYF
TRBV7-9,TRBJ2-1,NA,CASSLFHPGGDEQFF
TRBV11-2,TRBJ1-2,TRBD1,CASSLGGQGRYGYTF
TRBV28,TRBJ1-2,NA,CASSLRSGNYGYTF
TRBV3-1/TRBV3-2,TRBJ2-7,TRBD2,CASSLRSTSAYYEQYF
TRBV27,TRBJ1-2,NA,CASSPDSTDGYTF
TRBV4-1,TRBJ2-7,TRBD2,CASSQVASGGTYEQYF
TRBV28,TRBJ1-3,NA,CASSLGRNSGNTIYF
TRBV6-5,TRBJ1-6,NA,CASSSEYADSPLHF
TRBV6-4,TRBJ1-2,TRBD1,CASSDPGQARGGYTF
TRBV28,TRBJ1-1,NA,CASSPPGQQVEAFF
TRBV19,TRBJ2-7,TRBD2,CASSIDLWETSGSEYEQYF
TRBV6-6,TRBJ2-7,TRBD1,CASSPPSGTGRTYEQYF
TRBV6-1,TRBJ2-7,TRBD2,CASSEASGGEYEQYF
TRBV6-5,TRBJ2-7,NA,CASSTGLPYEQYF
TRBV2,TRBJ2-3,TRBD2,CASSPTSGDTDTQYF
TRBV5-4,TRBJ1-2,NA,CASSPGETRGYTF
TRBV19,TRBJ2-7,NA,CASSITGLRYEQYF
TRBV7-2,TRBJ2-2,TRBD1,CASSLAGTGNTGELFF
TRBV19,TRBJ1-5,NA,CATRDGGGNQPQHF
TRBV6-4,TRBJ1-1,NA,CASRVSGELNTEAFF